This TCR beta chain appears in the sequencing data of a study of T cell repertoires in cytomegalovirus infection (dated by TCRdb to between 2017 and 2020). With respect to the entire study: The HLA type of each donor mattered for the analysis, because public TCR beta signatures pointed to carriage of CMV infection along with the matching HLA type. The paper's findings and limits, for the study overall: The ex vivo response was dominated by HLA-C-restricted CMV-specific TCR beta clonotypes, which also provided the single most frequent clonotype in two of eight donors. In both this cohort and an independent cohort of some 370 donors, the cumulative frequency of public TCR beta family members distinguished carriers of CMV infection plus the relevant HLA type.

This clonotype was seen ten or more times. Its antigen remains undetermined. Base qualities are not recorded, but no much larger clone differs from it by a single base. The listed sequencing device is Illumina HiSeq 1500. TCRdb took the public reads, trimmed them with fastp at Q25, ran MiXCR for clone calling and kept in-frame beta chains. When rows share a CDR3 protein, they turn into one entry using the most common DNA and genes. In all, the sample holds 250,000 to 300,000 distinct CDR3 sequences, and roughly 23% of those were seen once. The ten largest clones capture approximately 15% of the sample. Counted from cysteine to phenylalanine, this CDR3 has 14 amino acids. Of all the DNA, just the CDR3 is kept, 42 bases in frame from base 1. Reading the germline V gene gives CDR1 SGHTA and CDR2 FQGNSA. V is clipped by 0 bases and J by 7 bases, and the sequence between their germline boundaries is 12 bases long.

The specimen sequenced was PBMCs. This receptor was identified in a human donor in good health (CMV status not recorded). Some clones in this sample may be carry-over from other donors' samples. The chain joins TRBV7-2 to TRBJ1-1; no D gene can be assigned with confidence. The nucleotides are TGTGCCAGCAGCTTAGCTTCAGTTCCTTATGAAGCTTTCTTT. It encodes CASSLASVPYEAFF.